Below are 5 T cell receptor beta chains sequenced from a single sample in a study of human T cells and chemical hapten exposure. The time point was: pre-sensitization, week 0. Treatment given: therapeutic diphenylcyclopropenone sensitization with weekly scalp DPC. Total RNA extraction was carried out from unfractionated whole blood. TCRdb called the RACE reads again in MiXCR, with one record for every CDR3 protein. The repertoire includes over 50,000 distinct CDR3 sequences, about 9.6% of them detected once, and 9.5% to 10% sits in the top ten. Material: whole blood, obtained in connection with sensitization to the hapten diphenylcyclopropenone (DPC). The origin of the receptors is a woman aged 25 to 39 with alopecia areata. Some clones in this sample may be carry-over from other donors' samples.

V is TRBV7-2 and J is TRBJ2-6; 11 bases fit TRBD2. The junction had 10 bases not matched to a gene; V was cut back by 7 bases and J by 2 bases. Germline assignment: CDR1 SGHTA and CDR2 FQGNSA. This CDR3 comprises 18 residues. CDR3 nucleotides: TGTGCCAGCACCTACCGCGTAGCGGGGGGGCCTGGGGCCAACGTCCTGACTTTC. This encodes CASTYRVAGGPGANVLTF.

This clonotype appeared a few times. The genes are TRBV7-3 and TRBJ2-7; 7 bases are a match to TRBD1. The length of the CDR3 is 16 residues. The V gene end was trimmed by 1 base and the J gene end by 5 bases; junction bases not matched to a gene: 11. Germline CDR1 SGHTA, CDR2 FQGTGA. The CDR3 sequence is CASSLNGATGVDEQYF. The CDR3 nucleotides are TGTGCCAGCAGCTTAAATGGTGCTACAGGGGTGGACGAGCAGTACTTC. The whole variable domain, filled in from reference TRBV7-3 and TRBJ2-7, reads GAGVSQTPSNKVTEKGKYVELRCDPISGHTALYWYRQSLGQGPEFLIYFQGTGAADDSGLPNDRFFAVRPEGSVSTLKIQRTERGDSAVYLCASSLNGATGVDEQYFGPGTRLTVT.

The chain couples TRBV7-2 to TRBJ2-3; tentatively, D is TRBD2 (6 bases). CDR3 length: 15 amino acids. Germline V CDR1 and CDR2: SGHTA, FQGNSA. Trimming left V 3 bases short and J 2 bases short, with 12 bases between. CDR3 amino acids: CASSFLGGATDTQYF. For the CDR3, the DNA is TGTGCCAGCAGCTTTCTCGGAGGGGCCACAGATACGCAGTATTTT.

The chain is built from TRBV28 and TRBJ2-3; D may be TRBD1 (6 bases). CDR1 MDHEN and CDR2 SYDVKM come from the germline V gene. Deletions cut 1 base from V and 3 bases from J, with 11 bases between. The CDR3 extends over 15 amino acids. CDR3 nucleotides: TGTGCCAGCAGTTTATTACAACAGGGAACAGATACGCAGTATTTT. Protein sequence: CASSLLQQGTDTQYF.

On this clonotype itself: A read error is possible here, since a much larger clone lies one base away. This chain joins TRBV6-6 and TRBJ1-2; weak D call: TRBD1 (5 bases). V was clipped by 2 bases and J by 4 bases, with 17 bases between them. The CDR3 sequence is 16 residues long. Germline V gene sequence: CDR1 MNHNY, CDR2 SVGAGI (reference sequence). CDR3 sequence reads: CASSYDGTSVVYGYTF. The CDR3 coding sequence is TGTGCCAGCAGTTACGACGGGACTTCTGTGGTCTATGGCTACACCTTC.